Presented here are 20 T cell receptor beta chains from one specimen sequenced in a study of T cells in localized non-small cell lung cancer. Repertoires were generated with immunoSEQ multiplex PCR, while TCRdb's copy carries only in-frame clones and drops some. The sample records around 41,000 clones, roughly 86% being singletons. Sequences were derived from peripheral blood, sampled before any cancer treatment. These TCRs come from a female donor at least 60 years old with stage I squamous cell lung carcinoma.

The rearrangement joins TRBV5-4 to TRBJ2-5; D tentatively reads TRBD1 or TRBD2 (5 bases each). Trimming shortened V by 3 bases and J by 5 bases, and 11 bases separated the two germline ends. Germline V gives CDR1 SGHNT, CDR2 YYREEE (reference sequence). This CDR3 is 13 amino acids long. For the CDR3, the DNA is TGTGCCAGCAGCTCTCCGGGGCAGGAGACCCAGTACTTC. Translating gives CASSSPGQETQYF.

Only one count was recorded for this clone. V usage is TRBV7-2 and J usage is TRBJ2-7; 7 nucleotides agree with TRBD2. Germline values: CDR1 SGHTA, CDR2 FQGNSA. The V and J ends lost 1 base and 6 bases, in that order; junction bases with no gene match: 6. The CDR3 totals 14 residues. The CDR3 nucleotides are TGTGCCAGCAGCTTAGACGGCGGGAGAGGCGAGCAGTACTTC. It is translated as CASSLDGGRGEQYF.

V usage is TRBV30 and J usage is TRBJ2-1; TRBD2 aligns across 11 bases. The CDR3 is made up of 17 amino acids. Germline V lookup: CDR1 GTSNPN, CDR2 SVGIG (reference sequence). The V segment lost 3 bases and the J segment 0 bases; nucleotides outside the gene matches: 7. CDR3 sequence (DNA): TGTGCCTGGAGCGCTACTAGCGGGAGACCCTCCTACAATGAGCAGTTCTTC. Protein sequence: CAWSATSGRPSYNEQFF.

This clone was detected once. This rearrangement joins TRBV19 to TRBJ1-2; 7 nucleotides agree with TRBD1. J lost 8 bases, V lost 1 base, and 7 bases had no gene match. Germline CDR1 and CDR2: LNHDA and SQIVND (reference sequence). This CDR3 is built from 14 residues. The CDR3 nucleotides are TGTGCCAGTAGTATAGGTGACAGGGATGAGGGCTACACCTTC. Translated, it gives CASSIGDRDEGYTF. Filled out from reference TRBV19 and TRBJ1-2, the complete variable domain reads DGGITQSPKYLFRKEGQNVTLSCEQNLNHDAMYWYRQDPGQGLRLIYYSQIVNDFQKGDIAEGYSVSREKKESFPLTVTSAQKNPTAFYLCASSIGDRDEGYTFGSGTRLTVV.

V is TRBV5-6 and J is TRBJ2-5; possibly TRBD2 for D (5 bases). V lost 0 bases to trimming and J lost 2 bases, with 14 bases between them. The CDR3 sequence is 16 residues long. Looked up from germline, CDR1 is SGHDT and CDR2 is YYEEEE. The CDR3 nucleotides read TGTGCCAGCAGCTTGGTGCGGCAGCGGATACAAGAGACCCAGTACTTC. Amino acids: CASSLVRQRIQETQYF. Using reference TRBV5-6 and TRBJ2-5 for the parts outside the CDR3, the full variable domain is DAGVTQSPTHLIKTRGQQVTLRCSPKSGHDTVSWYQQALGQGPQFIFQYYEEEERQRGNFPDRFSGHQFPNYSSELNVNALLLGDSALYLCASSLVRQRIQETQYFGPGTRLLVL.

J is TRBJ1-2 and V is TRBV6-5; 10 bases are a match to TRBD1. V shed 2 bases and J 3 bases; nucleotides not matched to a gene: 3. This CDR3 is built from 15 residues. Germline assignment: CDR1 MNHEY and CDR2 SVGAGI. CDR3 in DNA: TGTGCCAGCAGTTACCGGGACAGGGGCCACTATGGCTACACCTTC. This gives the protein CASSYRDRGHYGYTF.

The chain employs TRBV9 and TRBJ1-1; no definite D call. The germline V gene encodes CDR1 SGDLS and CDR2 YYNGEE. The CDR3 is 15 amino acids. Trimming stripped 0 bases from V and 1 base from J, with 10 bases between. CDR3 bases: TGTGCCAGCAGCGTAGTTGGTGGACCGAACACTGAAGCTTTCTTT. Encoded protein: CASSVVGGPNTEAFF.

V gene TRBV6-5 combines with J gene TRBJ1-1; D is possibly TRBD1 (5 bases). Germline V lookup: CDR1 MNHEY, CDR2 SVGAGI. V lost 5 bases, J lost 8 bases, and 12 bases lay in between. CDR3 length: 12 amino acids. The CDR3 DNA sequence: TGTGCCAGCAGTAACCTCCGGACAGAAGCTTTCTTT. Its protein is CASSNLRTEAFF.

The rearrangement links TRBV9 to TRBJ2-3; 7 bases are a match to TRBD1. Germline loops: CDR1 SGDLS, CDR2 YYNGEE. The CDR3 has 14 residues. J was trimmed by 4 bases and V by 3 bases; bases with no gene match: 5. The CDR3 reads CASSARQGADTQYF. In DNA form, the CDR3 reads TGTGCCAGCAGCGCTAGACAGGGTGCAGATACGCAGTATTTT. Complete variable domain (other parts from reference TRBV9 and TRBJ2-3): DSGVTQTPKHLITATGQRVTLRCSPRSGDLSVYWYQQSLDQGLQFLIQYYNGEERAKGNILERFSAQQFPDLHSELNLSSLELGDSALYFCASSARQGADTQYFGPGTRLTVL.

The chain combines TRBV11-2 with TRBJ2-7; 9 bases agree with TRBD2. The length of the CDR3 is 13 residues. CDR1 SGHAT and CDR2 FQNNGV come from the germline V gene. With V trimmed by 5 bases and J by 5 bases, 4 bases remained unmatched. The CDR3 DNA is TGTGCCAGCAGCCTCCGGACTAGCGACGAGCAGTACTTC. It specifies CASSLRTSDEQYF.

The chain is built from TRBV7-9 and TRBJ2-5; D not resolved. The J call may be mistaken, given a closer DNA end match to TRBJ2-7. CDR1 and CDR2 from the germline V gene are SEHNR and FQNEAQ (reference sequence). CDR3 length equals 13 residues. The CDR3 DNA sequence: TGTGCCAGCAGCTTAGCCACCCTCTCCGAGCAGTACTTC. Translation gives CASSLATLSEQYF.

The CDR3 DNA reads as TGTGCCAGCAGCTTAAATCCACCTCCCTACGAGCAGTACTTC. Protein: CASSLNPPPYEQYF. The J gene is TRBJ2-5, the V gene TRBV7-2, with D uncertain. The J call may be wrong; the DNA end is better matched by TRBJ2-7. This CDR3 spans 14 amino acids. Germline CDR1 and CDR2: SGHTA and FQGNSA.

The CDR3 sequence is CASSQREFAGSSNYGYTF. CDR3 in DNA: TGTGCCAGCAGCCAGCGGGAGTTTGCGGGGTCCTCAAACTATGGCTACACCTTC. The J gene is TRBJ1-2, the V gene TRBV7-2; D is unclear. Germline CDR1 and CDR2: SGHTA and FQGNSA. The CDR3 loop spans 18 amino acids. The ends were cut back, 5 bases at V and 2 bases at J, with 24 bases in the middle. The full variable domain, completed using reference TRBV7-2 and TRBJ1-2, is GAGVSQSPSNKVTEKGKDVELRCDPISGHTALYWYRQSLGQGLEFLIYFQGNSAPDKSGLPSDRFSAERTGGSVSTLTIQRTQQEDSAVYLCASSQREFAGSSNYGYTFGSGTRLTVV.

The CDR3 reads CASKDEGGRTGELFF. The CDR3 DNA follows: TGTGCCAGCAAGGACGAGGGGGGCAGGACCGGGGAGCTGTTTTTT. The rearrangement joins TRBV6-4 to TRBJ2-2; D tentatively reads TRBD1 or TRBD2 (6 bases each). The CDR3 has 15 amino acids. Germline V CDR1 and CDR2: MRHNA, SNTAGT. V gave up 7 bases and J gave up 5 bases, with 17 bases separating them.

This clone has a handful of counts. The V and J genes are TRBV27 and TRBJ1-5; D is unclear. CDR3 size: 13 residues. Trimming cost V 3 bases and J 0 bases, with 3 bases left between them. Per germline, CDR1 MNHEY and CDR2 SMNVEV (reference sequence). CDR3: CASSFVSNQPQHF. DNA for the CDR3: TGTGCCAGCAGTTTCGTTAGCAATCAGCCCCAGCATTTT.

The chain links TRBV12-5 to TRBJ2-7; D ambiguous. The ends were cut back, 1 base at V and 2 bases at J, with 12 bases in the middle. The CDR3 loop spans 15 amino acids. The germline V gene encodes CDR1 LGHNT and CDR2 FRNRAP. The CDR3 reads CASGLALTTAYEQYF. The CDR3 DNA is TGTGCTAGTGGTTTGGCTCTGACAACAGCCTACGAGCAGTACTTC.

The chain joins TRBV7-2 to TRBJ1-2, with unresolved D. V was trimmed by 5 bases and J by 2 bases, leaving 12 bases between them. Per the germline V gene, CDR1 is SGHTA and CDR2 is FQGNSA. The CDR3 is 14 residues long. The DNA of the CDR3 is TGTGCCAGCAGCCAGGACCGCAGGAACTATGGCTACACCTTC. It translates to CASSQDRRNYGYTF.

V usage is TRBV7-2 and J usage is TRBJ2-5; 10 positions match TRBD2. The CDR3 extends over 19 amino acids. V was pared by 1 base and J by 0 bases, with 11 bases of the junction left unmatched. Germline-derived CDR1 and CDR2 are SGHTA and FQGNSA. DNA of the CDR3: TGTGCCAGCAGCTTAGTAAAAACTAGCGGGATGGGGGACCAAGAGACCCAGTACTTC. Its protein is CASSLVKTSGMGDQETQYF.

The chain is built from TRBV5-8 and TRBJ2-3; 8 positions agree with TRBD2. The CDR3 extends over 16 amino acids. CDR1 and CDR2 from the germline V gene are SGHTS and YDEGEE. After removal of 3 bases from V and 5 bases from J, the junction contained 11 bases not matched to a gene. The CDR3 sequence is CASSSTWREARDTQYF. In DNA form, the CDR3 reads TGTGCCAGCAGCTCTACTTGGCGGGAGGCCAGAGATACGCAGTATTTT.

The count of this clone is one. The V call is TRBV7-2, the J call TRBJ1-6; TRBD1 is a possible D gene (5 bases). The CDR3 covers 15 residues. Germline V CDR1 and CDR2: SGHTA, FQGNSA. V was pared by 1 base and J by 7 bases, with 11 bases between. For the CDR3, the DNA is TGTGCCAGCAGCTTAGAGGGCAGGGCCAATTCACCCCTCCACTTT. Protein: CASSLEGRANSPLHF.